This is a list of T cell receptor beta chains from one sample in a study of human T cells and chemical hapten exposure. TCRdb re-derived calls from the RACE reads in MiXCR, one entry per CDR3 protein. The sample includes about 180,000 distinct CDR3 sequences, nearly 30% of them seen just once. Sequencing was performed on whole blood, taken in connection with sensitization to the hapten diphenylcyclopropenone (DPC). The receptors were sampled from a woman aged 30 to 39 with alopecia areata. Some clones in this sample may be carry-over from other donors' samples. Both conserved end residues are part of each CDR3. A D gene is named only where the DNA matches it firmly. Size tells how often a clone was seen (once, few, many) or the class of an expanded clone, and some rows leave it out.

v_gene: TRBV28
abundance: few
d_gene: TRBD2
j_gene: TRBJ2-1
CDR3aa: CASRGGWTSGTTYNEQFF
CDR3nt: TGTGCCAGCCGAGGGGGTTGGACTAGCGGGACCACTTACAATGAGCAGTTCTTC

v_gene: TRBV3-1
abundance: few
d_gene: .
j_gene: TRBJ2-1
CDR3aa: CASSQAGSVVGEQFF
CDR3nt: TGTGCCAGCAGCCAAGCCGGGAGTGTGGTTGGTGAGCAGTTCTTC

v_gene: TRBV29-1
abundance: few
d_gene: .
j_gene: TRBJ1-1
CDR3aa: CSGTQGMMNTEAFF
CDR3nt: TGCAGCGGGACTCAAGGGATGATGAACACTGAAGCTTTCTTT

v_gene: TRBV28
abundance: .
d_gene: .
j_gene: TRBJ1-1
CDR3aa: CASSMEGDWTEAFF
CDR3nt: TGTGCCAGCTCAATGGAGGGAGATTGGACTGAAGCTTTCTTT

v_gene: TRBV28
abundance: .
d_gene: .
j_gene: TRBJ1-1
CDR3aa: CASSSQGPETEAFF
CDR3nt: TGTGCCAGCAGTTCACAGGGACCCGAAACTGAAGCTTTCTTT

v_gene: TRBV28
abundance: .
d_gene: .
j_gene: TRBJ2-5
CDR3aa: CASSQGLQTQYF
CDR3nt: TGTGCCAGCAGCCAAGGGCTCCAGACCCAGTACTTC

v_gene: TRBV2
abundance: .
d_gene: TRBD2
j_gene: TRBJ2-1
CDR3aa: CASPGTSGGKNEQFF
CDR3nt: TGTGCCAGCCCCGGGACTAGCGGGGGGAAGAATGAGCAGTTCTTC

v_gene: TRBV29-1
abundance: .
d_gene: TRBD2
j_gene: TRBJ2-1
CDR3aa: CSVESPSAGGVNEQFF
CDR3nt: TGCAGCGTTGAATCCCCCTCAGCGGGGGGGGTAAATGAGCAGTTCTTC

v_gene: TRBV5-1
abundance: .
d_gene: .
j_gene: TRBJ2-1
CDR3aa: CASSSLGRDEQFF
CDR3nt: TGCGCCAGCAGCTCGTTGGGGCGGGATGAGCAGTTCTTC

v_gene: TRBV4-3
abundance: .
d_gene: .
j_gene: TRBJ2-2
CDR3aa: CASSPHNPGGELFF
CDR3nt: TGCGCCAGCAGCCCTCATAATCCCGGCGGGGAGCTGTTTTTT

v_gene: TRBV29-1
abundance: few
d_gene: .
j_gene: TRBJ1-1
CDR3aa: CSVEGYMNTEAFF
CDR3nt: TGCAGCGTTGAAGGGTACATGAACACTGAAGCTTTCTTT

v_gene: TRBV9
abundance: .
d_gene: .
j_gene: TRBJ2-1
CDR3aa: CASSVWAAGLDEQFF
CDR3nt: TGTGCCAGCAGCGTTTGGGCGGCGGGATTGGATGAGCAGTTCTTC

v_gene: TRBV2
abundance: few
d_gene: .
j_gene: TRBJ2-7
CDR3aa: CASSALRDTSAYEQYF
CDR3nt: TGTGCCAGCAGTGCGTTACGGGACACCTCGGCCTACGAGCAGTACTTC

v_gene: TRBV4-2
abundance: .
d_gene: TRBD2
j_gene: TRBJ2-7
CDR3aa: CASSQELAGAPYEQYF
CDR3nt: TGTGCCAGCAGCCAAGAACTAGCGGGAGCTCCCTACGAGCAGTACTTC

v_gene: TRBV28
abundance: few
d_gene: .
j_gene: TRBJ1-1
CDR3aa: CASRAGGLNTEAFF
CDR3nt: TGTGCCAGCCGAGCGGGGGGCTTGAACACTGAAGCTTTCTTT

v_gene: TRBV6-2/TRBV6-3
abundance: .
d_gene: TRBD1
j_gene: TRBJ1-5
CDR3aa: CASRDRGRGSNQPQHF
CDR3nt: TGTGCCAGCAGAGACAGGGGAAGAGGATCCAATCAGCCCCAGCATTTT

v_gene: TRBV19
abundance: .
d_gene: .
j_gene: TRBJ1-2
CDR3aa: CASSRDTPLPIYGYTF
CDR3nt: TGTGCCAGTAGCCGGGACACCCCTCTTCCAATCTATGGCTACACCTTC

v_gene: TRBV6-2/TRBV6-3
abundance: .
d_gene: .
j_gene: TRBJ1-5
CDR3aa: CASSYVSEDQPQHF
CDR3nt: TGTGCCAGCAGTTACGTCTCGGAGGATCAGCCCCAGCATTTT

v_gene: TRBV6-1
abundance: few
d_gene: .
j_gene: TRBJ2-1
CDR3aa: CASRTGLNYNEQFF
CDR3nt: TGTGCCAGCAGGACCGGACTGAATTACAATGAGCAGTTCTTC

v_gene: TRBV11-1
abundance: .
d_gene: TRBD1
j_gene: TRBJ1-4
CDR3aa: CASSDGTALNEKLFF
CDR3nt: TGTGCCAGCAGCGATGGGACAGCCCTTAATGAAAAACTGTTTTTT

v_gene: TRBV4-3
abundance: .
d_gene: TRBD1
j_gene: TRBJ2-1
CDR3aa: CASGRRGQGAFEQFF
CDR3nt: TGCGCCAGCGGTCGACGGGGACAGGGGGCCTTTGAGCAGTTCTTC

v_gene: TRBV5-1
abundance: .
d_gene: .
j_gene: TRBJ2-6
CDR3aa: CASSPQWAGANVLTF
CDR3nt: TGCGCCAGCAGCCCTCAGTGGGCTGGGGCCAACGTCCTGACTTTC

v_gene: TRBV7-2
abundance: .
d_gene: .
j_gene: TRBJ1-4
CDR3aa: CASSPTISTNEKLFF
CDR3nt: TGTGCCAGCAGCCCAACAATCTCAACTAATGAAAAACTGTTTTTT

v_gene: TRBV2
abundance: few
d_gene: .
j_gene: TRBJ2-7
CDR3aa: CASSEVLPGEQYF
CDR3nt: TGTGCCAGCAGTGAAGTCTTGCCGGGCGAGCAGTACTTC